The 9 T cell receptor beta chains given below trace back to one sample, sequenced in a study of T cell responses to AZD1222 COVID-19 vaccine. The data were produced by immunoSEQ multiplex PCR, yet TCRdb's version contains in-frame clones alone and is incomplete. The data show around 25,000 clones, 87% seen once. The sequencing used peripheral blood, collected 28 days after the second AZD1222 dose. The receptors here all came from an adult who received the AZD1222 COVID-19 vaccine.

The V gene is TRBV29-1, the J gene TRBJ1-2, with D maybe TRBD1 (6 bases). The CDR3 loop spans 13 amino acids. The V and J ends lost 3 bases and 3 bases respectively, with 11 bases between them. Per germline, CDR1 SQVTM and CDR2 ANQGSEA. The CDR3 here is CSVETGGDYGYTF. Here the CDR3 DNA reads TGCAGCGTTGAGACAGGTGGTGACTATGGCTACACCTTC.

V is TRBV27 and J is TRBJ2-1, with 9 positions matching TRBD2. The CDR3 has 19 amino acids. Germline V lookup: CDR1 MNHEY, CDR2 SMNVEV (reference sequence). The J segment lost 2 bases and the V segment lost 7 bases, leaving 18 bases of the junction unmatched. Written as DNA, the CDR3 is TGTGCCAGCATCAAATCGGTTCTAGCGGGATCCTTAGCCTACAATGAGCAGTTCTTC. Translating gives CASIKSVLAGSLAYNEQFF.

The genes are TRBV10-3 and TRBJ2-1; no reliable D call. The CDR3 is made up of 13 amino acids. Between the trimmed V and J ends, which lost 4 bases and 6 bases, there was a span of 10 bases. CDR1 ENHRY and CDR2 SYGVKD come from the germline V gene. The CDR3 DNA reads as TGTGCCATCAGTGCCCCCCTCAGCAATGAGCAGTTCTTC. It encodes CAISAPLSNEQFF.

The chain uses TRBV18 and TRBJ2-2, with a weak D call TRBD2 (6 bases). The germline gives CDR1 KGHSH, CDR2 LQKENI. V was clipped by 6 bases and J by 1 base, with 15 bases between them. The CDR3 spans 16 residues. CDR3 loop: CASSFGGVLNTGELFF. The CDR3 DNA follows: TGTGCCAGCTCTTTCGGAGGGGTCCTGAACACCGGGGAGCTGTTTTTT.

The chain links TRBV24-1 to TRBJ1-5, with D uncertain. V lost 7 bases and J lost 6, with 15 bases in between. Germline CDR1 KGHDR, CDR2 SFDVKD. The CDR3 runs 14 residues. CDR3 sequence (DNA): TGTGCCACCAGCGGCCAAAGTGCGAGTCAGCCCCAGCATTTT. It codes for CATSGQSASQPQHF.

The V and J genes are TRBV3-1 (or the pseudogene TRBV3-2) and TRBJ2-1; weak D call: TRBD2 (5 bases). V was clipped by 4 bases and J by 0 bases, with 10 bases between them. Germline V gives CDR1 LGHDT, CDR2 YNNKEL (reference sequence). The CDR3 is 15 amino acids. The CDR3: CASSPGLDSYNEQFF. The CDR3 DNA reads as TGTGCCAGCAGCCCAGGACTGGACTCCTACAATGAGCAGTTCTTC.

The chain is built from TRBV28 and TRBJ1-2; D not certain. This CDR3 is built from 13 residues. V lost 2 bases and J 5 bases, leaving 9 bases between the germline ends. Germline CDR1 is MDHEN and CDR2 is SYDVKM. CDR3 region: CASSLNQRYGYTF. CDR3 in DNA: TGTGCCAGCAGTTTAAACCAAAGGTATGGCTACACCTTC.

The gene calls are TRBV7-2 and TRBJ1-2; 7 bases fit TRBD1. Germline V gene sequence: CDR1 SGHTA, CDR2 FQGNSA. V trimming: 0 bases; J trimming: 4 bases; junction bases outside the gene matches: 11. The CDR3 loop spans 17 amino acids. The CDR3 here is CASSLAARDSLLYGYTF. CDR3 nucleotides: TGTGCCAGCAGCTTAGCGGCCCGGGACAGCCTACTCTATGGCTACACCTTC.

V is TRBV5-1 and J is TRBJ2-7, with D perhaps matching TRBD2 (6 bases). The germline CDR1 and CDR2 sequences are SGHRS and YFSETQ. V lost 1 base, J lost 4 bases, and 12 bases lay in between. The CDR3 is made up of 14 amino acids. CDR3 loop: CASSLTSPSYEQYF. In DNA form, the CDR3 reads TGCGCCAGCAGCTTGACTAGCCCGTCTTACGAGCAGTACTTC.